This T cell receptor (beta chain) is drawn from a study of glioma-infiltrating T cells. Study results and caveats: CDR3 overlap between tissue and blood was very small. Non-neoplastic patients had below-expected tissue-blood divergence, while all gliomas exceeded expectation.

This clonotype appeared once. No antigen is known for it. A single base separates this from a much larger clone, so it may be a read error. The iRepertoire nested amplicon-rescue multiplex PCR amplified TCR alpha and beta CDR3s from RNA. TCRdb fed the multiplex PCR reads into MiXCR, producing one record per CDR3 protein. In the table there are around 190,000 distinct CDR3 sequences, 43% of which are singletons. This TCR was sampled from a human donor with low-grade glioma or glioblastoma, undergoing nonglioma brain surgery, or in good health (not recorded which). The sequenced sample was glioma tissue, nonneoplastic brain tissue, or PBMCs (not recorded which).

The CDR3 region is CASSPSGFPSPQYF. In DNA, the CDR3 is TGTGCCAGCAGCCCCAGCGGGTTCCCCAGCCCGCAGTATTTT. The V call is TRBV6-1, the J call TRBJ2-3, with D possibly matching TRBD2 (6 bases). This CDR3 comprises 14 residues. The V and J ends lost 6 bases and 10 bases respectively, with 20 bases between them. Germline CDR1 and CDR2: MNHNS and SASEGT.